This T cell receptor (beta chain) stems from a study of CDR3 diversity in severe acne. This clonotype was counted only a few times. The germline CDR1 and CDR2 sequences are DFQATT and SNEGSKA (reference sequence). The V gene lost 1 base and the J gene lost 4 bases, with 7 bases spanning the gap. The CDR3 extends over 12 amino acids. In TCRdb, the PCR reads were re-called with MiXCR into one record per CDR3 protein. The profile covers about 85,000 distinct CDR3 sequences, with about 48% appearing a single time and about 9.4% taken by the ten largest. This TCR was sampled from a male donor in good health, serving as a control. The chain joins TRBV20-1 to TRBJ1-1; tentative D call: TRBD1 (5 bases). Source material: blood. The DNA of the CDR3 is TGCAGTGCTAGAGCGGGGGGCACTGAAGCTTTCTTT. Its protein is CSARAGGTEAFF.